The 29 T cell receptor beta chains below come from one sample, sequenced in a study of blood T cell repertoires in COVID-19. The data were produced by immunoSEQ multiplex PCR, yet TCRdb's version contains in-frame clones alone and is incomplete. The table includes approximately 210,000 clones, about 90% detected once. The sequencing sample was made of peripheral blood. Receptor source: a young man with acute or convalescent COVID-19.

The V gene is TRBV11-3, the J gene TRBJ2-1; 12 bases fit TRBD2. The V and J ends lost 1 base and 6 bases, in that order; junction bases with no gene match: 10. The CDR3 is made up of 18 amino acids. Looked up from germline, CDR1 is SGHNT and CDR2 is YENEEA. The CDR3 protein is CASSLGIPLAGGPNEQFF. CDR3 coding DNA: TGTGCCAGCAGCTTAGGCATCCCCCTAGCGGGAGGGCCCAATGAGCAGTTCTTC.

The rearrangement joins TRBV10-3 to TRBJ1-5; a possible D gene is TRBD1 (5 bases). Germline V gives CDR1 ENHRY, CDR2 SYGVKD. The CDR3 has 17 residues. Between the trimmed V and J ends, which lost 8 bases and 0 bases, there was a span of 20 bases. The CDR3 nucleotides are TGTGCCATCGGTGCTGGGATGGGGGGTGGTAGCAATCAGCCCCAGCATTTT. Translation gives CAIGAGMGGGSNQPQHF.

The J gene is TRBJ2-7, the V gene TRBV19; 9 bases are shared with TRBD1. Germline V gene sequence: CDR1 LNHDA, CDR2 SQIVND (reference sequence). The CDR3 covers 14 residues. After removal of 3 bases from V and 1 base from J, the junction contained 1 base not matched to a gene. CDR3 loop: CASSIGTGSYEQYF. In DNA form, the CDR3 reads TGTGCCAGTAGTATTGGGACAGGGTCCTACGAGCAGTACTTC.

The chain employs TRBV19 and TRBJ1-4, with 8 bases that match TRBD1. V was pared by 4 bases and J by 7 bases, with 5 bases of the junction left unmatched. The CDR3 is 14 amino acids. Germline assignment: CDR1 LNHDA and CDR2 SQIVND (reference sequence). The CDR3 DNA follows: TGTGCCAGTAGTAGAACAGGGGGAGGTGAAAAACTGTTTTTT. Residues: CASSRTGGGEKLFF. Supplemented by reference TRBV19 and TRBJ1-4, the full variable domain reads DGGITQSPKYLFRKEGQNVTLSCEQNLNHDAMYWYRQDPGQGLRLIYYSQIVNDFQKGDIAEGYSVSREKKESFPLTVTSAQKNPTAFYLCASSRTGGGEKLFFGSGTQLSVL.

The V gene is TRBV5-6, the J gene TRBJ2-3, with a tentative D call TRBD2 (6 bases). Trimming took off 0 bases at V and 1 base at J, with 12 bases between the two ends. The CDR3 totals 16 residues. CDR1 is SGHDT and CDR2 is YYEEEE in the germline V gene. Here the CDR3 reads CASSLGGTFGTDTQYF. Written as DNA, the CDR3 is TGTGCCAGCAGCTTGGGTGGGACTTTCGGCACAGATACGCAGTATTTT. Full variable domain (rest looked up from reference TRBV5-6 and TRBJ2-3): DAGVTQSPTHLIKTRGQQVTLRCSPKSGHDTVSWYQQALGQGPQFIFQYYEEEERQRGNFPDRFSGHQFPNYSSELNVNALLLGDSALYLCASSLGGTFGTDTQYFGPGTRLTVL.

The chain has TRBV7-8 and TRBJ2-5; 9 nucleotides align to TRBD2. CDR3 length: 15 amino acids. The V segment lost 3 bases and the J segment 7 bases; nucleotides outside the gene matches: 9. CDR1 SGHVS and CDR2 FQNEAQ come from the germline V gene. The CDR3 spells CASSFSGGPKGTQYF. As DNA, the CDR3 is TGTGCCAGCAGCTTCAGCGGGGGGCCCAAGGGGACCCAGTACTTC.

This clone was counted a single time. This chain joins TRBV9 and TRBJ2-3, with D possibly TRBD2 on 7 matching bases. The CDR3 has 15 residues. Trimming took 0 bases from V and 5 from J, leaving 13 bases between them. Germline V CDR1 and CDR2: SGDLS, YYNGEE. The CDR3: CASSVVRGGLDTQYF. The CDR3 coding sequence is TGTGCCAGCAGCGTAGTGAGGGGGGGCTTAGATACGCAGTATTTT.

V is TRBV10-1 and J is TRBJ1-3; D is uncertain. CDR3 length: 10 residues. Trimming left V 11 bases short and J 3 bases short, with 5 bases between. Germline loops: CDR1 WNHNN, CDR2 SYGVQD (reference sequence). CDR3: CADFGNTIYF. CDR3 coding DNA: TGCGCCGACTTTGGAAACACCATATATTTT.

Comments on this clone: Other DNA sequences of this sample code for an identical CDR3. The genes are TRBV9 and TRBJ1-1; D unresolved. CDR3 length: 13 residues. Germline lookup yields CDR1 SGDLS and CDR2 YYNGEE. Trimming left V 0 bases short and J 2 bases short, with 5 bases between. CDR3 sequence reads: CASSVDLNTEAFF. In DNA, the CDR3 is TGTGCCAGCAGCGTAGACTTAAACACTGAAGCTTTCTTT.

The CDR3 DNA follows: TGTGCCAGCACAGTCGGGGGAGCAGATACGCAGTATTTT. Encoded protein: CASTVGGADTQYF. J is TRBJ2-3 and V is TRBV27; possible D gene TRBD2, 6 bases. Germline V gene data show CDR1 as MNHEY and CDR2 as SMNVEV (reference sequence). The CDR3 runs 13 residues. V dropped 7 bases and J dropped 4 bases, with 12 bases sitting between them.

CDR3 DNA: TGTGCCAGCAGCTCTACTAACACGGACACAGATACGCAGTATTTT. It encodes CASSSTNTDTDTQYF. The chain has TRBV7-6 and TRBJ2-3; no definite D call. CDR3 length equals 15 residues. The V gene's germline CDR1 is SGHVS and CDR2 FNYEAQ. Trimming shortened V by 4 bases and J by 2 bases, and 13 bases separated the two germline ends.

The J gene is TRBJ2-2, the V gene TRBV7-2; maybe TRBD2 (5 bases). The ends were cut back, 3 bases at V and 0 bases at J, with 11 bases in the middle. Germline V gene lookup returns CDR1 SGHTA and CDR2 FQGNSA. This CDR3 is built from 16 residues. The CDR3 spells CASSFYAGANTGELFF. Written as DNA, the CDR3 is TGTGCCAGCAGCTTTTATGCGGGTGCGAACACCGGGGAGCTGTTTTTT.

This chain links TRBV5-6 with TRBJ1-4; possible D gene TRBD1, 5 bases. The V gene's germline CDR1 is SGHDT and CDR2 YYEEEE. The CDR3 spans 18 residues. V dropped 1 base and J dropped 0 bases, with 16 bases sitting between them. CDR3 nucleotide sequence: TGTGCCAGCAGCTTGAAGACTTTCTGGGGGGCAACTAATGAAAAACTGTTTTTT. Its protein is CASSLKTFWGATNEKLFF.

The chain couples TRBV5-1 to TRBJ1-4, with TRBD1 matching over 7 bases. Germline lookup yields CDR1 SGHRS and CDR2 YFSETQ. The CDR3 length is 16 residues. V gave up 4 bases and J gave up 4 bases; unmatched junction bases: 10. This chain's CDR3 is CASSPPLTGSNEKLFF. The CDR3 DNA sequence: TGCGCCAGCAGCCCGCCGTTGACAGGGAGTAATGAAAAACTGTTTTTT.

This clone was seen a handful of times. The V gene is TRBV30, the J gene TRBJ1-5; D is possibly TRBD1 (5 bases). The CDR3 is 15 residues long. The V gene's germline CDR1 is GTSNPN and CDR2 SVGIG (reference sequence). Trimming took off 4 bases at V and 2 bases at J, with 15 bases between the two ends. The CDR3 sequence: CAWTGGPSGNQPQHF. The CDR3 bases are TGTGCCTGGACGGGGGGACCCTCGGGCAATCAGCCCCAGCATTTT.

CDR3 in DNA: TGTGCCAGCAGTCTGTTAGGGAGGACAGATACGCAGTATTTT. Translating it yields CASSLLGRTDTQYF. The chain is built from TRBV14 and TRBJ2-3; a possible D gene is TRBD2 (6 bases). The germline V gene encodes CDR1 SGHDN and CDR2 FVKESK. The CDR3 has 14 amino acids. V was shortened by 6 bases and J by 3 bases, with 13 bases between the two germline ends.

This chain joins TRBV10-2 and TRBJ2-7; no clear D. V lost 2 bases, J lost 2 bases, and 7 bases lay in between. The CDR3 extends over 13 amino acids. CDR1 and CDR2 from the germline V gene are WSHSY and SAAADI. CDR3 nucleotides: TGCGCCAGCAGTGAGACAGAAGCCTACGAGCAGTACTTC. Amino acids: CASSETEAYEQYF.

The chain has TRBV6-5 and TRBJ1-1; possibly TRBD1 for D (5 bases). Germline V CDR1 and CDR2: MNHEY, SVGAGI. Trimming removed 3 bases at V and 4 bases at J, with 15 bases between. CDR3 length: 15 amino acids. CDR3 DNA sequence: TGTGCCAGCAGTTATACAAGCAGGGCGTCCACTGAAGCTTTCTTT. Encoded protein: CASSYTSRASTEAFF.

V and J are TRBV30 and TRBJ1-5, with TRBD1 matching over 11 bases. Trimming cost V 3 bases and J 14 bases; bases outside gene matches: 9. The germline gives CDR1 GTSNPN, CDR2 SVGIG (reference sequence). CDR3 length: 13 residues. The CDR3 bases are TGTGCCTGGAGGGGACAGGGGGTCGGGGTCGAGCATTTT. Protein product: CAWRGQGVGVEHF.

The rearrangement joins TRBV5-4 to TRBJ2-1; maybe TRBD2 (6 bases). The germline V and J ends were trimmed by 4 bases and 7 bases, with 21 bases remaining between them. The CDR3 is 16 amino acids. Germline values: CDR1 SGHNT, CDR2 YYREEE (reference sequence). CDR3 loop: CASSQAPSLARNEQFF. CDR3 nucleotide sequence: TGTGCCAGCAGCCAGGCCCCGTCTCTAGCGCGGAATGAGCAGTTCTTC.

The CDR3 here is CASTLGLDYNEQFF. The CDR3 DNA follows: TGTGCCAGTACCTTGGGACTCGACTACAATGAGCAGTTCTTC. The chain recombines TRBV19 with TRBJ2-1; D possibly corresponds to TRBD2 (6 bases). Germline V CDR1 and CDR2: LNHDA, SQIVND (reference sequence). This CDR3 is built from 14 residues. V was clipped by 7 bases and J by 3 bases, with 13 bases between them.

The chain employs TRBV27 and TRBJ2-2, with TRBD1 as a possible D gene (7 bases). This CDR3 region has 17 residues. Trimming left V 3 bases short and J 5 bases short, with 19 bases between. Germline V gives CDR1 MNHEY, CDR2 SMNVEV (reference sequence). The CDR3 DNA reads TGTGCCAGCAGTTTTAAGGTCGGAGGGGGCCAGACCGGGGAGCTGTTTTTT. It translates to CASSFKVGGGQTGELFF.

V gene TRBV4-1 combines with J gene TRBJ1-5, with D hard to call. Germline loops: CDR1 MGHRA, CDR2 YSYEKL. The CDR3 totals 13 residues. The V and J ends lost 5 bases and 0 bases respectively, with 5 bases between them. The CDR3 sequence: CASSFNSNQPQHF. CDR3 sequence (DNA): TGCGCCAGCAGCTTCAATAGCAATCAGCCCCAGCATTTT.

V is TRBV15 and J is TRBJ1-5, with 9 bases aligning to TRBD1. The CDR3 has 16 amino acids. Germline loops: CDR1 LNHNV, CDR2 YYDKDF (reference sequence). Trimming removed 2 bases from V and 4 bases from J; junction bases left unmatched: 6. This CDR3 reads CATSRPADRGNQPQHF. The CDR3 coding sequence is TGTGCCACCAGCAGACCGGCGGACAGGGGAAATCAGCCCCAGCATTTT.

The CDR3 is CASRADRGDYNEQFF. Written as DNA, the CDR3 is TGTGCCAGTAGGGCGGACAGGGGGGATTACAATGAGCAGTTCTTC. V is TRBV2 and J is TRBJ2-1; TRBD1 aligns across 10 bases. CDR1 SNHLY and CDR2 FYNNEI come from the germline V gene. With V trimmed by 9 bases and J by 4 bases, 9 bases remained unmatched. The CDR3 sequence is 15 residues long.

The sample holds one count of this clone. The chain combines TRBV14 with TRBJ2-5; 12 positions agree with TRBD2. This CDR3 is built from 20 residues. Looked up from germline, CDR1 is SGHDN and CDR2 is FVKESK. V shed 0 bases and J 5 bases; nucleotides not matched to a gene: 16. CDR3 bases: TGTGCCAGCAGCCAAGATCCGAGACTAGCGGGAGCCCGAGGTTTTGAGACCCAGTACTTC. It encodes CASSQDPRLAGARGFETQYF. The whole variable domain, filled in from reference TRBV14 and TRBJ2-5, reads EAGVTQFPSHSVIEKGQTVTLRCDPISGHDNLYWYRRVMGKEIKFLLHFVKESKQDESGMPNNRFLAERTGGTYSTLKVQPAELEDSGVYFCASSQDPRLAGARGFETQYFGPGTRLLVL.

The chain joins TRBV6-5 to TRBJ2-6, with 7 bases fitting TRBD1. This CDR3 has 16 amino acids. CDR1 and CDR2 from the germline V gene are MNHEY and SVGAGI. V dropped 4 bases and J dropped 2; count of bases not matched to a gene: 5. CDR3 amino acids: CASSFKQGTGANVLTF. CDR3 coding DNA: TGTGCCAGCAGTTTCAAACAGGGGACTGGGGCCAACGTCCTGACTTTC.

The CDR3 bases are TGCGCCAGCAGCAGTAGCGCCCGAGGGGAGCTGTTTTTT. Protein sequence: CASSSSARGELFF. V is TRBV10-1 and J is TRBJ2-2, with D perhaps TRBD2 (5 bases). Deletions cut 6 bases from V and 8 bases from J, with 13 bases between. Germline values: CDR1 WNHNN, CDR2 SYGVQD (reference sequence). The CDR3 spans 13 residues.

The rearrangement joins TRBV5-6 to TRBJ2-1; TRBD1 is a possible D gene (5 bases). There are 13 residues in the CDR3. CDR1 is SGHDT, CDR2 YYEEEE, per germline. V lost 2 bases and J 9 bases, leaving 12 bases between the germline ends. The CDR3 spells CASSFGFRGEQFF. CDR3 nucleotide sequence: TGTGCCAGCAGCTTCGGTTTTAGGGGTGAGCAGTTCTTC.